The rows below give T cell receptor beta chains drawn from one sample of a study of PD-1 blockade in classical Hodgkin lymphoma. The data were produced by immunoSEQ multiplex PCR, yet TCRdb's version contains in-frame clones alone and is incomplete. The sample lists roughly 26,000 clones, around 86% seen once, with 2% to 3% in the top ten. The input for sequencing was peripheral blood mononuclear cells (PBMCs), taken at baseline. These TCRs come from a human donor with classical Hodgkin lymphoma. CDR3s include the opening cysteine and the closing phenylalanine or tryptophan. Each record gives: J gene, CDR3 length, V gene, D gene, clone size, CDR3 protein, CDR3 DNA. A D gene is named only where the DNA matches it firmly. Clone size is not always given. Where it is, it says once, few, many or a class for expanded clones.

TRBJ2-7 18 TRBV7-9 TRBD2 - CASSLASGGAISSYEQYF TGTGCCAGCAGCTTAGCTAGCGGGGGGGCCATTAGCTCCTACGAGCAGTACTTC
TRBJ2-2 13 TRBV30 - - CAWTNHGAGELFF TGTGCCTGGACTAACCACGGGGCCGGGGAGCTGTTTTTT
TRBJ2-3 17 TRBV7-9 - - CASSLLGPVPSTDTQYF TGTGCCAGCAGCCTCCTGGGTCCTGTGCCTAGCACAGATACGCAGTATTTT
TRBJ1-2 13 TRBV5-1 - medium-sized CASSLTGDYGYTF TGCGCCAGCAGCTTGACAGGAGACTATGGCTACACCTTC
TRBJ2-3 15 TRBV5-1 TRBD2 - CASSSGLAGSDTQYF TGCGCCAGCAGCTCAGGACTAGCGGGGTCGGATACGCAGTATTTT
TRBJ2-7 15 TRBV19 - - CASSIGDGHTYEQYF TGTGCCAGTAGTATAGGGGACGGACATACCTACGAGCAGTACTTC
TRBJ2-1 15 TRBV15 - - CATSSKGRSYNEQFF TGTGCCACCAGCTCTAAGGGCCGCTCCTACAATGAGCAGTTCTTC
TRBJ2-3 16 TRBV4-3 - - CASSQDYGGSTDTQYF TGCGCCAGCAGCCAAGATTACGGGGGTAGCACAGATACGCAGTATTTT
TRBJ1-2 14 TRBV7-9 - few CASSASGTNYGYTF TGTGCCAGCAGCGCCTCCGGGACAAACTATGGCTACACCTTC
TRBJ1-2 16 TRBV5-6 TRBD1 - CASSSTQGGDPYGYTF TGTGCCAGCAGCTCTACCCAGGGGGGAGATCCTTATGGCTACACCTTC
TRBJ1-1 15 TRBV7-8 TRBD1 once CASSPPTGANTEAFF TGTGCCAGCAGCCCCCCGACAGGGGCAAACACTGAAGCTTTCTTT
TRBJ1-5 15 TRBV27 - once CASSLSSGHNQPQHF TGTGCCAGCAGTTTAAGCAGCGGCCACAATCAGCCCCAGCATTTT
TRBJ1-6 15 TRBV5-1 - once CASSLDGATNSPLHF TGCGCCAGCAGCTTGGATGGGGCGACAAATTCACCCCTCCACTTT
TRBJ2-3 14 TRBV5-1 - once CASSLEGSTDTQYF TGCGCCAGCAGCTTGGAGGGAAGCACAGATACGCAGTATTTT
TRBJ1-6 16 TRBV7-9 TRBD1 - CASSQAGGSYNSPLHF TGTGCCAGCAGCCAAGCAGGGGGCTCCTATAATTCACCCCTCCACTTT
TRBJ1-6 15 TRBV7-8 - - CASSLGAGLRTPLHF TGTGCCAGCAGCTTAGGGGCAGGGCTAAGGACACCCCTCCACTTT
TRBJ1-2 14 TRBV29-1 TRBD1 once CSVGPGQGGYGYTF TGCAGCGTGGGGCCGGGACAGGGAGGCTATGGCTACACCTTC
TRBJ2-5 13 TRBV7-9 - - CASGVRSTETQYF TGTGCCAGTGGGGTTAGATCCACGGAGACCCAGTACTTC
TRBJ1-3 13 TRBV7-8 TRBD1 - CASSTGVENTIYF TGTGCCAGCAGCACAGGGGTGGAAAACACCATATATTTT
TRBJ2-2 14 TRBV4-3 - - CASSRDSYTGELFF TGCGCCAGCAGCCGGGACTCTTACACCGGGGAGCTGTTTTTT
TRBJ1-2 14 TRBV4-3 TRBD1 - CASSQVLGGRGYTF TGCGCCAGCAGCCAAGTTTTAGGGGGCCGTGGCTACACCTTC
TRBJ2-3 15 TRBV7-9 - - CASSLGLLATDTQYF TGTGCCAGCAGCTTAGGTTTACTAGCTACAGATACGCAGTATTTT
TRBJ1-6 16 TRBV7-9 TRBD1 - CASSPSGTGLSSPLHF TGTGCCAGCAGCCCCAGTGGGACAGGCCTCAGTTCACCCCTCCACTTT
TRBJ1-2 15 TRBV19 TRBD1 - CASSTDRGLGYGYTF TGTGCCAGTAGTACTGACAGGGGGCTTGGCTATGGCTACACCTTC
TRBJ2-1 14 TRBV2 TRBD2 - CASSAGLAGGPGFF TGTGCCAGCAGTGCAGGACTAGCGGGGGGGCCGGGATTCTTC
TRBJ2-3 10 TRBV12-2 - - CASRSHTQYF TGTGCAAGTCGCTCCCATACGCAGTATTTT
TRBJ2-1 16 TRBV6-5 TRBD2 - CASSYGGGGASNEQFF TGTGCCAGCAGTTACGGCGGCGGGGGGGCAAGCAATGAGCAGTTCTTC
TRBJ2-5 16 TRBV5-1 TRBD2 - CASSPGLAGGQETQYF TGCGCCAGCAGCCCTGGACTAGCGGGGGGCCAAGAGACCCAGTACTTC
TRBJ2-3 15 TRBV2 TRBD2 once CASRATGGPVDTQYF TGTGCCAGCAGAGCCACGGGGGGGCCGGTAGATACGCAGTATTTT
TRBJ2-2 14 TRBV7-2 - - CASGPALVTGELFF TGTGCCAGCGGACCAGCCCTCGTCACCGGGGAGCTGTTTTTT
TRBJ2-1 19 TRBV5-5 TRBD2 few CASSLARRNAGGPYNEQFF TGTGCCAGCAGCTTGGCGCGACGCAATGCGGGGGGCCCCTACAATGAGCAGTTCTTC
TRBJ2-7 15 TRBV6-6 - - CASSYSRVYLVEQYF TGTGCCAGCAGTTACTCGAGAGTATACTTGGTTGAGCAGTACTTC
TRBJ2-1 16 TRBV25-1 - few CASSELASLPGNEQFF TGTGCCAGCAGTGAATTGGCTAGTCTGCCTGGCAATGAGCAGTTCTTC
TRBJ2-1 17 TRBV5-1 - - CASSLEVGMSSYNEQFF TGCGCCAGCAGCTTGGAGGTAGGAATGAGCTCCTACAATGAGCAGTTCTTC
TRBJ1-3 12 TRBV7-9 - - CASSSRVGTIYF TGTGCCAGCAGCTCCCGGGTAGGCACCATATATTTT
TRBJ1-3 18 TRBV18 - - CASSPPVVGLSSGNTIYF TGTGCCAGCTCACCACCGGTGGTGGGGCTCTCCTCTGGAAACACCATATATTTT